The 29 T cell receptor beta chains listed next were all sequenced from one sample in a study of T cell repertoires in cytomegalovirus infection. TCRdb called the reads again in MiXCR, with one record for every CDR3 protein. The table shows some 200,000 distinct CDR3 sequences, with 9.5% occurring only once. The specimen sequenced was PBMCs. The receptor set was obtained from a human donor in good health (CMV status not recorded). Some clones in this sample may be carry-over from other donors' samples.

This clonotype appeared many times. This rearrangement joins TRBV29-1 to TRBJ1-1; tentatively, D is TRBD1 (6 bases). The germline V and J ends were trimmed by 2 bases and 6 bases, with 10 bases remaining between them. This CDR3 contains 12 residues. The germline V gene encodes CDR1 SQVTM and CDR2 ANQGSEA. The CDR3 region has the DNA TGCAGCGTTGAATCCCGGGGGCCTGAAGCTTTCTTT. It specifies CSVESRGPEAFF. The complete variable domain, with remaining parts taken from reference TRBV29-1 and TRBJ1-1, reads SAVISQKPSRDICQRGTSLTIQCQVDSQVTMMFWYRQQPGQSLTLIATANQGSEATYESGFVIDKFPISRPNLTFSTLTVSNMSPEDSSIYLCSVESRGPEAFFGQGTRLTVV.

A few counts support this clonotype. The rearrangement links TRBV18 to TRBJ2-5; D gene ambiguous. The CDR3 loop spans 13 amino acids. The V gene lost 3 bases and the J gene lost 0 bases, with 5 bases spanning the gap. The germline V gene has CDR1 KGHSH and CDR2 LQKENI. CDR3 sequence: CASSPPNQETQYF. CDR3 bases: TGTGCCAGCTCACCCCCCAACCAAGAGACCCAGTACTTC.

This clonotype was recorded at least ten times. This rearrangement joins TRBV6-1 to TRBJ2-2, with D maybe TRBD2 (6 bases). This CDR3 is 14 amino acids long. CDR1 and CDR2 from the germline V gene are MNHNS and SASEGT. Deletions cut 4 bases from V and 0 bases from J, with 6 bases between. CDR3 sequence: CASSGLANTGELFF. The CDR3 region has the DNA TGTGCCAGCAGTGGACTAGCGAACACCGGGGAGCTGTTTTTT.

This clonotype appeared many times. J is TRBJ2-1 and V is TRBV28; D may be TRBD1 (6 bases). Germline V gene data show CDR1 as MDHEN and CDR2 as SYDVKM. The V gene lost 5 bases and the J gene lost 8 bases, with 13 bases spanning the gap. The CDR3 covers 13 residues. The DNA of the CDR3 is TGTGCCAGCAGTATACAGGGTGCCCATGAGCAGTTCTTC. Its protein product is CASSIQGAHEQFF.

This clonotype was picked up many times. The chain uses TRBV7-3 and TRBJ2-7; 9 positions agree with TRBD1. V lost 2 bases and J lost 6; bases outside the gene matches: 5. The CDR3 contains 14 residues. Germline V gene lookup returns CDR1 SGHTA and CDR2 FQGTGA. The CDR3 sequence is CASSLQGQGSEQYF. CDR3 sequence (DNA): TGTGCCAGCAGCTTACAGGGACAGGGCTCCGAGCAGTACTTC. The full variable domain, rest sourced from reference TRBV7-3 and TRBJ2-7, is GAGVSQTPSNKVTEKGKYVELRCDPISGHTALYWYRQSLGQGPEFLIYFQGTGAADDSGLPNDRFFAVRPEGSVSTLKIQRTERGDSAVYLCASSLQGQGSEQYFGPGTRLTVT.

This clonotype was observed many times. CDR3 protein: CASSFQATSSGANVLTF. The CDR3 region has the DNA TGTGCCAGCAGCTTTCAGGCTACCTCCTCTGGGGCCAACGTCCTGACTTTC. This chain links TRBV7-2 with TRBJ2-6; the D is unclear. V dropped 3 bases and J dropped 0 bases, with 12 bases sitting between them. In germline, CDR1 is SGHTA, CDR2 FQGNSA. The CDR3 spans 17 residues.

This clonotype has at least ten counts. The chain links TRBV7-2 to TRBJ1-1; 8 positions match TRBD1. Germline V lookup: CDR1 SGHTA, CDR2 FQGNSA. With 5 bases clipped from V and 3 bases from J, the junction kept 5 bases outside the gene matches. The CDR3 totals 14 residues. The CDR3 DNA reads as TGTGCCAGCAGCCCAGACAGGGGTTACACTGAAGCTTTCTTT. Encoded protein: CASSPDRGYTEAFF.

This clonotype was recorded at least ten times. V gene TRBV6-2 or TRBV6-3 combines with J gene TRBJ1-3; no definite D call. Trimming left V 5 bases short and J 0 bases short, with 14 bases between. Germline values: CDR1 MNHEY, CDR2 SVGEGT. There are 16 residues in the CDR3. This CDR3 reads CASSLPVGISGNTIYF. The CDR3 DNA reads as TGTGCCAGCAGTCTTCCAGTTGGAATCTCTGGAAACACCATATATTTT.

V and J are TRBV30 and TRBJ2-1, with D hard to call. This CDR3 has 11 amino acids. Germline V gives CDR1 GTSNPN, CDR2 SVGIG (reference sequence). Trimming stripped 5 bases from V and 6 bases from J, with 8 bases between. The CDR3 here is CAWAVRNEQFF. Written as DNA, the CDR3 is TGTGCCTGGGCAGTCCGCAATGAGCAGTTCTTC.

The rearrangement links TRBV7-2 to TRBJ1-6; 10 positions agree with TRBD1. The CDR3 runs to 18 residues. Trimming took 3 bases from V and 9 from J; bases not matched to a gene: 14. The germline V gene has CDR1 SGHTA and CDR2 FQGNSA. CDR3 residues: CASSFDRGRTTGGSPLHF. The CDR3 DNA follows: TGTGCCAGCAGCTTCGACAGGGGGCGCACAACAGGCGGTTCACCCCTCCACTTT. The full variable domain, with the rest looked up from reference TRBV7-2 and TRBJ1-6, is GAGVSQSPSNKVTEKGKDVELRCDPISGHTALYWYRQSLGQGLEFLIYFQGNSAPDKSGLPSDRFSAERTGGSVSTLTIQRTQQEDSAVYLCASSFDRGRTTGGSPLHFGNGTRLTVT.

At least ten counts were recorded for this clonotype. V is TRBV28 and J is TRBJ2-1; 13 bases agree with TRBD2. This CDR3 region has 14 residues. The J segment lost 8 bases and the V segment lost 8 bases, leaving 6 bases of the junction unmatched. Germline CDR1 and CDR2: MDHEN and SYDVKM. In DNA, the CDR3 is TGTGCCAGCCATCGACTAGCGGGAGGCGATGAGCAGTTCTTC. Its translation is CASHRLAGGDEQFF.

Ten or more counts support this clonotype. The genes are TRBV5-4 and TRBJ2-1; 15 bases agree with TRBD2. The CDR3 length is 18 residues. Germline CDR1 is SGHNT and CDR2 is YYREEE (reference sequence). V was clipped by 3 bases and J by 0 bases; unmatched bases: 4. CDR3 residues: CASSSGLAGGSSYNEQFF. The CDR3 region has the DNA TGTGCCAGCAGCTCCGGACTAGCGGGGGGGAGCTCCTACAATGAGCAGTTCTTC.

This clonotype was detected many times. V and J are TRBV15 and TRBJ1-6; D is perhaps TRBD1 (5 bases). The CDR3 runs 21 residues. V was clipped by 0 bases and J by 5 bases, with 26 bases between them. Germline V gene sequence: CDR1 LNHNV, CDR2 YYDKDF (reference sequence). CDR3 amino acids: CATSRDPRLIRVSRDNSPLHF. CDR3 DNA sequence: TGTGCCACCAGCAGAGATCCTAGGCTCATCAGGGTTTCTCGGGATAATTCACCCCTCCACTTT.

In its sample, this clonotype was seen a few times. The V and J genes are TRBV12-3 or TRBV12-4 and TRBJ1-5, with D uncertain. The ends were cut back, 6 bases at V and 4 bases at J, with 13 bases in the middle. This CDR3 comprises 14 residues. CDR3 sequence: CASSPGLENQPQHF. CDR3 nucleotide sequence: TGTGCCAGCAGCCCCGGGCTCGAGAATCAGCCCCAGCATTTT.

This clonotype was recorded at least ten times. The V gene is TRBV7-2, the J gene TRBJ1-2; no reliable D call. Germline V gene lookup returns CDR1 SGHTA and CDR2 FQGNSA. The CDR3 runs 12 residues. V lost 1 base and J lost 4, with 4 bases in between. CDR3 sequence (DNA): TGTGCCAGCAGCTTAGGTAGCTATGGCTACACCTTC. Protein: CASSLGSYGYTF.

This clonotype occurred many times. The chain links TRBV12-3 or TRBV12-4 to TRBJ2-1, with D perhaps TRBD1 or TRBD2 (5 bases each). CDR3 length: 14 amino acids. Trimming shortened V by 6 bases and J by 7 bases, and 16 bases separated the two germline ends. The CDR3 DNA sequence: TGTGCCAGCAGCGCCGGCCATGGGGGTAATGAGCAGTTCTTC. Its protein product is CASSAGHGGNEQFF.

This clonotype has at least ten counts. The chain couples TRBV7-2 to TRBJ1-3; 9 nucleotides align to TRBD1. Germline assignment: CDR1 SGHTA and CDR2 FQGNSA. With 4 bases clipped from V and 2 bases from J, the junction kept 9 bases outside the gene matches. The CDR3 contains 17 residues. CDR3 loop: CASSSSTGTGPGNTIYF. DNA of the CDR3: TGTGCCAGCAGCTCCAGTACCGGGACAGGGCCTGGAAACACCATATATTTT.

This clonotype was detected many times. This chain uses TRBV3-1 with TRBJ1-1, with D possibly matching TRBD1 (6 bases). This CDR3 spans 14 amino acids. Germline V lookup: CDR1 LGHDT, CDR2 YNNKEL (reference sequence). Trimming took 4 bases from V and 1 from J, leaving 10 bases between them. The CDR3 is CASSLKTGNTEAFF. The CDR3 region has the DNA TGTGCCAGCAGCCTGAAGACAGGGAACACTGAAGCTTTCTTT. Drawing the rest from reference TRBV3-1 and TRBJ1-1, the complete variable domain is DTAVSQTPKYLVTQMGNDKSIKCEQNLGHDTMYWYKQDSKKFLKIMFSYNNKELIINETVPNRFSPKSPDKAHLNLHINSLELGDSAVYFCASSLKTGNTEAFFGQGTRLTVV.

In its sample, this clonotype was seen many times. CDR3 protein: CAISVEGERGYTF. The CDR3 DNA is TGTGCCATCAGTGTCGAGGGGGAACGGGGCTACACCTTC. V is TRBV10-3 and J is TRBJ1-2; TRBD1 is a possible D gene (6 bases). The CDR3 totals 13 residues. Germline V gene sequence: CDR1 ENHRY, CDR2 SYGVKD. The V end lost 4 bases, the J end lost 8 bases, and 14 bases lay between the germline ends.

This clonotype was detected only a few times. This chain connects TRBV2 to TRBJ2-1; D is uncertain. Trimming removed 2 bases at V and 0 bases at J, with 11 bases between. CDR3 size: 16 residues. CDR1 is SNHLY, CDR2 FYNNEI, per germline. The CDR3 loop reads CASSESAASSYNEQFF. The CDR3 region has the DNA TGTGCCAGCAGTGAAAGTGCAGCTAGCTCCTACAATGAGCAGTTCTTC.

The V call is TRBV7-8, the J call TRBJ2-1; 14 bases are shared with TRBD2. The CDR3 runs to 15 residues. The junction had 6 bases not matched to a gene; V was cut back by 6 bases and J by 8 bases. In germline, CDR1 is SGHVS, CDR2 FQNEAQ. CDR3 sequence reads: CASSLTSGRVYEQFF. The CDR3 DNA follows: TGTGCCAGCAGTCTGACTAGCGGGAGGGTGTATGAGCAGTTCTTC.

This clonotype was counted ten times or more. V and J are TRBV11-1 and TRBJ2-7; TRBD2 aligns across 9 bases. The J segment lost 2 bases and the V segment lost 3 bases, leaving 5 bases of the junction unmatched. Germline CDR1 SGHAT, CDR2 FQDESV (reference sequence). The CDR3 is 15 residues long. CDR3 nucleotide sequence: TGTGCCAGCAGCTTTGAAGCGGGAGGTACCTACGAGCAGTACTTC. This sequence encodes CASSFEAGGTYEQYF.

The CDR3 DNA reads as TGTGCCTGGAGTGTAAGGGCAGGTCGGACAGATACGCAGTATTTT. It is translated as CAWSVRAGRTDTQYF. The chain employs TRBV30 and TRBJ2-3; D gene ambiguous. The ends were cut back, 0 bases at V and 3 bases at J, with 13 bases in the middle. This CDR3 has 15 amino acids. Germline-derived CDR1 and CDR2 are GTSNPN and SVGIG (reference sequence).

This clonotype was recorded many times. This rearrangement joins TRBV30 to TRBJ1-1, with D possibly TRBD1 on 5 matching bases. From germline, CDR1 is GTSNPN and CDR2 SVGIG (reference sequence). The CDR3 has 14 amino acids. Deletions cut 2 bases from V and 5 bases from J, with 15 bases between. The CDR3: CAWSRSRGMTEAFF. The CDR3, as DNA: TGTGCCTGGAGTCGGTCTCGGGGGATGACTGAAGCTTTCTTT.

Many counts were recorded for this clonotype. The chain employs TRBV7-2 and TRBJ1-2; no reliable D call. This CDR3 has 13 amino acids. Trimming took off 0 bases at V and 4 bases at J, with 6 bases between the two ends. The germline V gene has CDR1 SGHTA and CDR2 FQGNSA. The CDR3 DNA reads TGTGCCAGCAGCTTAGCTTCCCCCTATGGCTACACCTTC. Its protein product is CASSLASPYGYTF.

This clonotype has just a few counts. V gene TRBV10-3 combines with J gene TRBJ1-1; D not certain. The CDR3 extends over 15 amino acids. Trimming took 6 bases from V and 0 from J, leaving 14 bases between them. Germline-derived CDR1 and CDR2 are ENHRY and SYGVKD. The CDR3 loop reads CAIRPETVLNTEAFF. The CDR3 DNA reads TGTGCCATCAGACCAGAAACAGTTTTGAACACTGAAGCTTTCTTT.

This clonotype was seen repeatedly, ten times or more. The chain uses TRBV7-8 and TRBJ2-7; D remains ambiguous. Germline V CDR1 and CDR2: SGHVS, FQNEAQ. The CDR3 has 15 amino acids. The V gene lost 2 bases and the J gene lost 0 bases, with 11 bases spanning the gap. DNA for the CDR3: TGTGCCAGCAGCTTATCGAGCTCCCGCTCCTACGAGCAGTACTTC. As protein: CASSLSSSRSYEQYF.

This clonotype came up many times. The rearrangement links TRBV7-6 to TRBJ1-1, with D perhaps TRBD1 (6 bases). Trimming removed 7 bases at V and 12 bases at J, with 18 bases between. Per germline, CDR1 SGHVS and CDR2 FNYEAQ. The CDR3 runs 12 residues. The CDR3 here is CASKLTGSGTFF. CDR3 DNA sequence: TGTGCCAGCAAACTTACAGGGAGTGGGACTTTCTTT.

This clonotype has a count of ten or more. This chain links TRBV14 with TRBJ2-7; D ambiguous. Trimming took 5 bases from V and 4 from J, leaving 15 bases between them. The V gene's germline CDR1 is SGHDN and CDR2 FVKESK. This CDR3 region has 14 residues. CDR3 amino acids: CASSSSFGGYEQYF. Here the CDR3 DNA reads TGTGCCAGCAGCTCCTCCTTCGGCGGTTACGAGCAGTACTTC.